The present TCR beta chain was sequenced within a study of memory CD4+ T cells and cytomegalovirus serostatus. Study details: This sample comes from healthy Belgian adults, fewer than ten CMV seropositive, 24 seronegative. The study, taken as a whole, reports: CD4+ memory repertoires contained 67 of 164 reported CMV TCRbeta sequences. The CMV-associated TCR signature appears largely within the CD4+ memory repertoire.

Authors' analysis steps: Out-of-frame sequences were removed, leaving roughly 2.1 million distinct TCRbeta sequences. Sequenced by immunoSEQ multiplex PCR; TCRdb stores in-frame clones only, minus some. D and trimming were read from the DNA, whereas the V and J calls and clone size are those reported in that table. The data contain roughly 45,000 clones, around four fifths of them seen just once; the ten biggest clones take up more than 0.9%. Germline lookup yields CDR1 LNHDA and CDR2 SQIVND (reference sequence). The CDR3 consists of 15 residues. V lost 7 bases and J lost 5; bases outside the gene matches: 6. The sort gate was single viable CD3+CD4+CD8-CD45RO+ cells for memory CD4+ T cells. With respect to this clone: The target antigen is unknown.

Sequencing used memory CD4+ T cells from blood. The source of this sequence is an adult in good health and CMV-seronegative. The chain uses TRBV19 and TRBJ2-2, with 11 nucleotides matching TRBD2. The DNA for the CDR3 is TGTGCCAGTATCACTAGCGGGGGTTGGACCGGGGAGCTGTTTTTT. Amino acids: CASITSGGWTGELFF.